This TCR beta chain emerged from a study of cytomegalovirus exposure and HLA in healthy donors. Amplification used 60 Vbeta primers and 13 Jbeta primers. The data were produced by immunoSEQ multiplex PCR, yet TCRdb's version contains in-frame clones alone and is incomplete. The sample has some 250,000 clones; about 86% are singletons. CDR1 SGHNT and CDR2 YYREEE come from the germline V gene (reference sequence). The CDR3 loop spans 16 amino acids. V dropped 3 bases and J dropped 7; count of bases not matched to a gene: 15. The chain has TRBV5-4 and TRBJ1-2, with 7 bases lining up with TRBD1. Sequencing input: PBMCs. The receptor comes from a woman aged 55-69 years in good health and CMV-seropositive. This CDR3 is CASSYYNRQGLRGYTF. For the CDR3, the DNA is TGTGCCAGCAGCTACTACAACCGACAGGGTTTACGTGGCTACACCTTC.